This T cell receptor (beta chain) was documented in a study of sequential checkpoint blockade in melanoma. Assay used: immunoSEQ multiplex PCR; TCRdb lists only in-frame clones, some missing. Of some 3,700 clones detected, 15% to 20% appear once; the ten largest clones hold 26%. Treatment: randomized to nivolumab then ipilimumab (arm A) or the reverse (arm B). The V gene's germline CDR1 is LNHDA and CDR2 SQIVND (reference sequence). Trimming cost V 9 bases and J 8 bases; bases outside gene matches: 8. The CDR3 is 13 residues long. The sequence came from a human donor with melanoma. This chain joins TRBV19 and TRBJ1-4; 8 nucleotides align to TRBD1. This material consisted of tumor tissue (inferred from file names), taken from a patient given nivolumab and ipilimumab in sequence. The CDR3 DNA reads as TGTGCCAGCCGGACAGGGCAGGGAGAAAAACTGTTTTTT. Translating gives CASRTGQGEKLFF.